The entry below describes one T cell receptor (beta chain). Its target is unknown. This sample is drawn from a study of identical twins. General study results and limits: Weaker excess twin sharing was seen among beta out-of-frame sequences.

Unique molecular identifiers were in the cDNA, with template-switch universal primer binding. TCRdb independently ran MiXCR on the 5' RACE reads; one entry per CDR3 protein. This table holds 200,000 to 250,000 distinct CDR3 sequences, around 6.9% found once. The CDR3 totals 15 residues. The J segment lost 2 bases and the V segment lost 4 bases, leaving 6 bases of the junction unmatched. Germline V gene sequence: CDR1 GTSNPN, CDR2 SVGIG (reference sequence). The same data also went into a second study, on yellow fever vaccine responses in identical twins.

Sample: memory (CD45RO+) T cells sorted from blood. This clonotype was sampled from a woman aged 18-30 years in good health. The chain uses TRBV30 and TRBJ2-1; 9 bases align to TRBD2. CDR3 nucleotides: TGTGCCTGGACCGGCGGGAGGGCCGCCTACAATGAGCAGTTCTTC. Protein sequence: CAWTGGRAAYNEQFF.